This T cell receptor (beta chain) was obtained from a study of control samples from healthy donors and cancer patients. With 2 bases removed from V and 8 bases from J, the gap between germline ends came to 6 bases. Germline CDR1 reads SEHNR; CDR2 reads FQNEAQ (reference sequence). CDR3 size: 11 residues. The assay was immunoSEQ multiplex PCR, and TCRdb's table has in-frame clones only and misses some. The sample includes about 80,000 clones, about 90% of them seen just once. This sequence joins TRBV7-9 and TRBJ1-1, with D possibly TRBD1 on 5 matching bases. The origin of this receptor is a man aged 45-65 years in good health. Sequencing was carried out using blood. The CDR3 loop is CASSLQGEAFF. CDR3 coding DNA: TGTGCCAGCAGCTTACAGGGAGAAGCTTTCTTT. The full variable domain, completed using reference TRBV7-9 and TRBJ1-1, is DTGVSQNPRHKITKRGQNVTFRCDPISEHNRLYWYRQTLGQGPEFLTYFQNEAQLEKSRLLSDRFSAERPKGSFSTLEIQRTEQGDSAMYLCASSLQGEAFFGQGTRLTVV.